This entry lists 22 T cell receptor beta chains sequenced from one sample in a study of cytomegalovirus exposure and HLA in healthy donors. Primers for the PCR totalled 60 Vbeta and 13 Jbeta. Method: immunoSEQ multiplex PCR; TCRdb's copy keeps in-frame clones and lacks some. The sample holds fewer than 200,000 clones, roughly 70% seen once. Sequenced input: PBMCs. The receptors were sampled from a man aged 40-50 years in good health and CMV-seropositive.

In its sample, this clone was seen once. The CDR3 DNA reads TGTGCCAGCAGCCTCCAAGACTACGCCTACGAGCAGTACTTC. As protein: CASSLQDYAYEQYF. The genes are TRBV7-2 and TRBJ2-7; a weak D match, TRBD2 (5 bases). V lost 5 bases to trimming and J lost 2 bases, with 13 bases between them. The CDR3 length is 14 residues. In germline, CDR1 is SGHTA, CDR2 FQGNSA.

The chain recombines TRBV5-4 with TRBJ2-7; TRBD2 matches 9 bases. Germline loops: CDR1 SGHNT, CDR2 YYREEE (reference sequence). V gave up 0 bases and J gave up 6 bases; unmatched junction bases: 10. This CDR3 region has 16 residues. In DNA form, the CDR3 reads TGTGCCAGCAGCTTGGCCCCGGGACTAGCCTCAAGCGAGCAGTACTTC. It specifies CASSLAPGLASSEQYF.

The chain is built from TRBV10-3 and TRBJ1-5; no reliable D call. Deletions cut 6 bases from V and 0 bases from J, with 9 bases between. This CDR3 is built from 14 residues. The V gene's germline CDR1 is ENHRY and CDR2 SYGVKD. The CDR3 sequence is CAIRTSYSNQPQHF. CDR3 in DNA: TGTGCCATCAGGACAAGTTATAGCAATCAGCCCCAGCATTTT.

This rearrangement joins TRBV27 to TRBJ2-7; D not certain. V was trimmed by 3 bases and J by 2 bases, leaving 8 bases between them. The CDR3 has 13 amino acids. CDR1 MNHEY and CDR2 SMNVEV come from the germline V gene (reference sequence). The CDR3: CASSFSGPYEQYF. CDR3 bases: TGTGCCAGCAGTTTTTCAGGCCCCTACGAGCAGTACTTC.

This clone was detected only once. The chain has TRBV7-2 and TRBJ2-2, with D possibly TRBD1 on 6 matching bases. Trimming took off 4 bases at V and 3 bases at J, with 15 bases between the two ends. This CDR3 region has 16 residues. In germline, CDR1 is SGHTA, CDR2 FQGNSA. The CDR3: CASSSPRDTYTGELFF. CDR3 nucleotides: TGTGCCAGCAGCTCCCCTCGGGACACCTACACCGGGGAGCTGTTTTTT.

The V gene is TRBV6-5, the J gene TRBJ2-7, with 7 bases matching TRBD2. The J call may be in error: the DNA end matches TRBJ2-1 better. The CDR3 has 13 amino acids. Germline CDR1 and CDR2: MNHEY and SVGAGI. The DNA for the CDR3 is TGTGCCACCCTGGGGGGGGACTACAATGAGCAGTTCTTC. The encoded protein is CATLGGDYNEQFF.

This rearrangement joins TRBV6-1 to TRBJ2-2, with 8 bases that match TRBD1. V was clipped by 6 bases and J by 1 base; unmatched bases: 1. The CDR3 length is 14 residues. The germline V gene encodes CDR1 MNHNS and CDR2 SASEGT. CDR3 protein: CASRGQVNTGELFF. CDR3 in DNA: TGTGCCAGCAGGGGACAGGTGAACACCGGGGAGCTGTTTTTT.

The rearrangement joins TRBV5-4 to TRBJ2-4; 8 bases agree with TRBD1. CDR3 size: 16 residues. V was pared by 7 bases and J by 0 bases, with 9 bases of the junction left unmatched. Germline V lookup: CDR1 SGHNT, CDR2 YYREEE (reference sequence). CDR3 loop: CASGVTGDPAKNIQYF. CDR3 nucleotides: TGTGCCAGCGGGGTGACAGGGGACCCAGCCAAAAACATTCAGTACTTC.

This clone has just one count. The genes are TRBV30 and TRBJ2-3, with 7 bases aligning to TRBD2. V shed 4 bases, J shed 1 base, and the junction held 2 bases outside the gene matches. This CDR3 contains 13 residues. CDR1 is GTSNPN, CDR2 SVGIG, per germline (reference sequence). CDR3 in DNA: TGTGCCTGGACGGGGGGTGGCACAGATACGCAGTATTTT. This codes for CAWTGGGTDTQYF.

The table lists this clone with a count of one. The chain links TRBV21-1 to TRBJ1-3; the table calls TRBD1, which could not be checked here. TRBV21-1 is deemed a pseudogene. The CDR3 runs to 17 residues. The CDR3, as DNA: TGTGCCAGCAGCAAAGGGGCAGGGGCTTTTTGTGGAAACACCATATATTTT. Protein: CASSKGAGAFCGNTIYF.

V gene TRBV4-3 combines with J gene TRBJ1-3; 7 nucleotides match TRBD1. Germline CDR1 LGHNA, CDR2 YSLEER. Unmatched junction bases numbered 7, after V lost 4 bases and J lost 1 base. The CDR3 totals 16 residues. CDR3 in amino acids: CASSPQTRGSGNTIYF. The DNA of the CDR3 is TGCGCCAGCAGCCCTCAAACCAGGGGGTCTGGAAACACCATATATTTT.

V usage is TRBV4-3 and J usage is TRBJ1-5; D uncertain. Germline V gives CDR1 LGHNA, CDR2 YSLEER. The ends were cut back, 0 bases at V and 4 bases at J, with 7 bases in the middle. CDR3 length: 14 amino acids. The CDR3 region has the DNA TGCGCCAGCAGCCAAGAGAGAGGGAATCAGCCCCAGCATTTT. As protein: CASSQERGNQPQHF.

The CDR3 loop is CASSYSRLAGGNEQFF. CDR3 nucleotide sequence: TGTGCCAGCAGTTACTCGAGGCTAGCGGGGGGGAATGAGCAGTTCTTC. The chain has TRBV6-5 and TRBJ2-1; 12 bases are a match to TRBD2. The length of the CDR3 is 16 residues. J lost 7 bases, V lost 0 bases, and 4 bases had no gene match. In germline, CDR1 is MNHEY, CDR2 SVGAGI.

This chain uses TRBV5-1 with TRBJ1-4; 8 nucleotides line up with TRBD1. The CDR3 has 17 residues. V gave up 4 bases and J gave up 2 bases; unmatched junction bases: 10. CDR1 SGHRS and CDR2 YFSETQ come from the germline V gene. CDR3 nucleotide sequence: TGCGCCAGCAGCCCGAACCCCCGACAGGGGACTAATGAAAAACTGTTTTTT. The encoded protein is CASSPNPRQGTNEKLFF.

The chain joins TRBV7-2 to TRBJ2-3; TRBD1 matches at 9 bases. Germline-derived CDR1 and CDR2 are SGHTA and FQGNSA. Trimming removed 5 bases from V and 4 bases from J; junction bases left unmatched: 19. CDR3 length: 19 residues. The CDR3 protein is CASSPFLQQGAGVSDTQYF. Written as DNA, the CDR3 is TGTGCCAGCAGCCCTTTCCTCCAACAGGGGGCAGGAGTCTCAGATACGCAGTATTTT.

The genes are TRBV7-2 and TRBJ1-1, with 8 nucleotides matching TRBD1. After removal of 4 bases from V and 5 bases from J, the junction contained 6 bases not matched to a gene. The CDR3 extends over 14 amino acids. Germline loops: CDR1 SGHTA, CDR2 FQGNSA. CDR3 coding DNA: TGTGCCAGCAGCTCCTCAGGGGGCTTAACTGAAGCTTTCTTT. It translates to CASSSSGGLTEAFF.

V usage is TRBV19 and J usage is TRBJ1-1, with D unresolved. Trimming took 10 bases from V and 5 from J, leaving 17 bases between them. Germline values: CDR1 LNHDA, CDR2 SQIVND (reference sequence). This CDR3 spans 13 amino acids. The CDR3 sequence is CAISTPGRTEAFF. CDR3 coding DNA: TGTGCCATCTCCACCCCGGGGAGGACTGAAGCTTTCTTT.

This clone showed up just a few times. V usage is TRBV19 and J usage is TRBJ1-2; TRBD1 matches 10 bases. The CDR3 has 14 residues. V lost 3 bases to trimming and J lost 4 bases; unmatched junction nucleotides: 2. The germline V gene encodes CDR1 LNHDA and CDR2 SQIVND (reference sequence). This CDR3 reads CASSMTGGSYGYTF. CDR3 DNA: TGTGCCAGTAGTATGACAGGGGGCAGCTATGGCTACACCTTC.

The CDR3 sequence is CASSLAVRRAYEQYF. Written as DNA, the CDR3 is TGTGCCAGCAGCTTGGCGGTCCGACGGGCCTACGAGCAGTACTTC. The genes are TRBV5-8 and TRBJ2-7, with D unresolved. The CDR3 is made up of 15 amino acids. The V gene lost 0 bases and the J gene lost 2 bases, with 12 bases spanning the gap. Germline V lookup: CDR1 SGHTS, CDR2 YDEGEE.

This CDR3 is CASSQGLAGWGTDTQYF. The CDR3 bases are TGTGCCAGCAGCCAAGGACTAGCGGGTTGGGGCACAGATACGCAGTATTTT. V and J are TRBV14 and TRBJ2-3; TRBD2 agrees at 10 bases. The CDR3 length is 17 residues. V dropped 1 base and J dropped 1; count of bases not matched to a gene: 5. Per germline, CDR1 SGHDN and CDR2 FVKESK.

This clone was recorded once. The chain recombines TRBV9 with TRBJ2-1; 9 bases are a match to TRBD1. The CDR3 runs to 15 residues. Germline trimming cut 0 bases from V and 8 bases from J; bases unmatched to any gene: 6. Germline V gene data show CDR1 as SGDLS and CDR2 as YYNGEE. The CDR3, as DNA: TGTGCCAGCAGCGTAGGACAGGGGGTTGGCCATGAGCAGTTCTTC. Translating it yields CASSVGQGVGHEQFF.

CDR3 amino acids: CASSQGGEKLFF. CDR3 coding DNA: TGCGCCAGCAGCCAGGGGGGGGAAAAACTGTTTTTT. J is TRBJ1-4 and V is TRBV4-3, with D possibly TRBD1 on 5 matching bases. CDR3 length: 12 residues. Germline CDR1 is LGHNA and CDR2 is YSLEER. With 3 bases removed from V and 8 bases from J, the gap between germline ends came to 7 bases.